Sequencing of this T cell receptor beta chain was carried out in a study of shared clonotypes between healthy human individuals. Points from the study as a whole: Expectations were that clonotype sharing among donors would be affected by sequencing depth.

From germline, CDR1 is LNHNV and CDR2 YYDKDF (reference sequence). The germline V and J ends were trimmed by 8 bases and 7 bases, with 15 bases remaining between them. The CDR3 covers 12 residues. Measured with immunoSEQ multiplex PCR; TCRdb has only the in-frame clones, and not every one. The sample carries about 2 million clones, approximately 94% recorded once. This clone has a single count. Its antigen is unknown. CD45RO-negative CD8 cells positively selected for CCR7 made up the naive population, which excluded terminally differentiated effector memory CD45RA+ cells. HIV-negative, healthy adults without recent acute infections or vaccinations were the donors.

This rearrangement joins TRBV15 to TRBJ2-7; D not resolved. The receptor was isolated from a man aged 18 to 29 in good health. Input material: naive CD8+ T cells sorted from blood. CDR3 sequence reads: CATSTGGSEQYF. The DNA of the CDR3 is TGTGCCACCTCTACGGGTGGATCGGAGCAGTACTTC.